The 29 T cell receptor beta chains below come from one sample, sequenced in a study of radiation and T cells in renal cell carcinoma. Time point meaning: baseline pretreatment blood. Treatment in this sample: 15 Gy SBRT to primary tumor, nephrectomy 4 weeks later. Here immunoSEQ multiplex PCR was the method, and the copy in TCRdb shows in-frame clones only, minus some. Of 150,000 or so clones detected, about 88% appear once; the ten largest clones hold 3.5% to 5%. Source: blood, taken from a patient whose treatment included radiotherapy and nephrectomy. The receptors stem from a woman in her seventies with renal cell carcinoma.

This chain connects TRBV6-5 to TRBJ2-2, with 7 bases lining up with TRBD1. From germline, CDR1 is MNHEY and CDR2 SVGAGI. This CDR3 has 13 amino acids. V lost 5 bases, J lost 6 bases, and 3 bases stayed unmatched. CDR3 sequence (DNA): TGTGCCAGCAGTGTAGACAGGGCCGGGGAGCTGTTTTTT. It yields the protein CASSVDRAGELFF.

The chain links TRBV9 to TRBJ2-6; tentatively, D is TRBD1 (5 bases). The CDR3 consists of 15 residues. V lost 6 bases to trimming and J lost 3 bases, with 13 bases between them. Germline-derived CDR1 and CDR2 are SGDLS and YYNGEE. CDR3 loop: CASNLGLFGANVLTF. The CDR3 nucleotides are TGTGCCAGCAACCTGGGGCTCTTTGGGGCCAACGTCCTGACTTTC.

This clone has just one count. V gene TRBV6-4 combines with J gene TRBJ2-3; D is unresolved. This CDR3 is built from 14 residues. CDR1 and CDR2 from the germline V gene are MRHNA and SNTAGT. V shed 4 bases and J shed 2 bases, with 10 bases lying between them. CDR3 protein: CASSVGVYTDTQYF. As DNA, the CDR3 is TGTGCCAGCAGTGTTGGAGTTTACACAGATACGCAGTATTTT.

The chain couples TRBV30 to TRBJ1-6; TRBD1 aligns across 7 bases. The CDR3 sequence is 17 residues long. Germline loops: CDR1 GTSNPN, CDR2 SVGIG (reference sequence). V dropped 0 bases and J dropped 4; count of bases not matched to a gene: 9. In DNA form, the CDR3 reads TGTGCCTGGAGTGTAGACCGAGGGACAGCATATAATTCACCCCTCCACTTT. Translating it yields CAWSVDRGTAYNSPLHF.

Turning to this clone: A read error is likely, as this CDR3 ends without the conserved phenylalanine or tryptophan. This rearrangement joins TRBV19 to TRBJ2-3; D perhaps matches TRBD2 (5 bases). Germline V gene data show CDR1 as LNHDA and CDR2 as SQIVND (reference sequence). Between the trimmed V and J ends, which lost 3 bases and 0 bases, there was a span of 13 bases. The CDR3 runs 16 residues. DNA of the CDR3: TGTGCCAGTAGTATCCAGGCTAGCTCCAGCACAGATACGCAGTATCTT. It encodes CASSIQASSSTDTQYL.

This chain's CDR3 is CASSARLAGGANTGELFF. The CDR3 bases are TGTGCCAGCAGCGCAAGACTAGCGGGGGGCGCGAACACCGGGGAGCTGTTTTTT. The gene calls are TRBV11-3 and TRBJ2-2; the match to TRBD2 covers 13 bases. V lost 5 bases and J lost 0; bases outside the gene matches: 6. CDR3 size: 18 residues. Germline CDR1 and CDR2: SGHNT and YENEEA.

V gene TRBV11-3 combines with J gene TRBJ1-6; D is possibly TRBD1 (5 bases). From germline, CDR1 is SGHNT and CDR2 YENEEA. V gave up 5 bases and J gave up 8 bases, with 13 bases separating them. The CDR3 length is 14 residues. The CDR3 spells CASSRDRKDSPLHF. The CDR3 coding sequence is TGTGCCAGCAGCCGGGACCGCAAGGATTCACCCCTCCACTTT.

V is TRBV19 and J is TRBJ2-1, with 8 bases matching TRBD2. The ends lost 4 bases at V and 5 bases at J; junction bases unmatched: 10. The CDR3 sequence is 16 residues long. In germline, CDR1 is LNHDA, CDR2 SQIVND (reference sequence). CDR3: CASSRSGGGRDNEQFF. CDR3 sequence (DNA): TGTGCCAGTAGTAGATCCGGGGGGGGTAGGGACAATGAGCAGTTCTTC.

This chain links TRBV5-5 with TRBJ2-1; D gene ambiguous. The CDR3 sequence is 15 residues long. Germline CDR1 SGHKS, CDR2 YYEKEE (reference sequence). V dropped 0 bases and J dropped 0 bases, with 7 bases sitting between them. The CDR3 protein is CASSLGPVSYNEQFF. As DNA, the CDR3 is TGTGCCAGCAGCTTGGGCCCGGTCTCCTACAATGAGCAGTTCTTC.

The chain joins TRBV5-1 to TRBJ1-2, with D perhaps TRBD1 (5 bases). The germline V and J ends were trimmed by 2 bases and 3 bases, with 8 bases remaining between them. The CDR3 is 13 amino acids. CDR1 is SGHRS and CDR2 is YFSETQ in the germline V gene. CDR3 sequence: CASSLQEHYGYTF. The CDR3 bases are TGCGCCAGCAGCTTACAGGAGCACTATGGCTACACCTTC. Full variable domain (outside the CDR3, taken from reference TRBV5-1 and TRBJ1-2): KAGVTQTPRYLIKTRGQQVTLSCSPISGHRSVSWYQQTPGQGLQFLFEYFSETQRNKGNFPGRFSGRQFSNSRSEMNVSTLELGDSALYLCASSLQEHYGYTFGSGTRLTVV.

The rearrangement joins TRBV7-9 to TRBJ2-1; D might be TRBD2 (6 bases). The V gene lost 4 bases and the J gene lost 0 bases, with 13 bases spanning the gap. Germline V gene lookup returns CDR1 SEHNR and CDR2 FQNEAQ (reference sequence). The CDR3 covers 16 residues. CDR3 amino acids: CASSSRDFYSYNEQFF. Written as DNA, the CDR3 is TGTGCCAGCAGCTCCCGGGACTTTTACTCCTACAATGAGCAGTTCTTC.

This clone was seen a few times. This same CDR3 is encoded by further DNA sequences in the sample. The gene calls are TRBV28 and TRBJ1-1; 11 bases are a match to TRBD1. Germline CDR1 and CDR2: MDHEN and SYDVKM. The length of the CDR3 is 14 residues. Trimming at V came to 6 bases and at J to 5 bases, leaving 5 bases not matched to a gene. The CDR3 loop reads CASRAGTGGTEAFF. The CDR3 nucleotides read TGTGCCAGCAGAGCCGGGACAGGGGGGACTGAAGCTTTCTTT. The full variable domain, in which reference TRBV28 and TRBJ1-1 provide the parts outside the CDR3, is DVKVTQSSRYLVKRTGEKVFLECVQDMDHENMFWYRQDPGLGLRLIYFSYDVKMKEKGDIPEGYSVSREKKERFSLILESASTNQTSMYLCASRAGTGGTEAFFGQGTRLTVV.

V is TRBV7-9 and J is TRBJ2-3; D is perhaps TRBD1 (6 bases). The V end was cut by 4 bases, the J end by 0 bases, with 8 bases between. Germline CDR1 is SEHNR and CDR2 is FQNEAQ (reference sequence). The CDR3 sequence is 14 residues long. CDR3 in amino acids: CASSSTGSTDTQYF. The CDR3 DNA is TGTGCCAGCAGCTCGACAGGTAGCACAGATACGCAGTATTTT.

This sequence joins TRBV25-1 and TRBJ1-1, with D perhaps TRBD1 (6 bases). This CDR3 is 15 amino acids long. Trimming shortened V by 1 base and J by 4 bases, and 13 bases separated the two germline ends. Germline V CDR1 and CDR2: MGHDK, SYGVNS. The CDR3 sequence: CASSELRGGGTEAFF. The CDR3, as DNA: TGTGCCAGCAGTGAATTACGAGGGGGGGGCACTGAAGCTTTCTTT.

CDR3 sequence (DNA): TGTGCCTGGAGGGGGGTCAACACTGAAGCTTTCTTT. Its protein is CAWRGVNTEAFF. J is TRBJ1-1 and V is TRBV30, with a possible D match to TRBD1 (5 bases). This CDR3 contains 12 residues. Per germline, CDR1 GTSNPN and CDR2 SVGIG (reference sequence). The ends were cut back, 3 bases at V and 2 bases at J, with 7 bases in the middle.

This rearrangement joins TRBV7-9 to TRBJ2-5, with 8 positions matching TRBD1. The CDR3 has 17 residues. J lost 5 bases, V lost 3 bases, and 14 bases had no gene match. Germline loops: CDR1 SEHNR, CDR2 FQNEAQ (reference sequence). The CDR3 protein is CASSFGDRRKGGETQYF. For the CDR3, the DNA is TGTGCCAGCAGCTTTGGGGACAGGAGGAAAGGTGGGGAGACCCAGTACTTC.

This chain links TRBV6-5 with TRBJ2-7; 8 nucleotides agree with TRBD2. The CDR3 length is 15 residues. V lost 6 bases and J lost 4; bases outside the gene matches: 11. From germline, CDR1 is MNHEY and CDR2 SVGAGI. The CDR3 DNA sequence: TGTGCCAGCAGAAAAGCGGGGGCCCGGTCTTACGAGCAGTACTTC. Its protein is CASRKAGARSYEQYF.

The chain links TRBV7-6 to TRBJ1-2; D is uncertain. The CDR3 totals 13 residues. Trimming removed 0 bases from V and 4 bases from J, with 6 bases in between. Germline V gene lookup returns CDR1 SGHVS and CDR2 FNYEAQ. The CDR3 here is CASSLATGYGYTF. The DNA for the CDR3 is TGTGCCAGCAGCTTAGCTACTGGCTATGGCTACACCTTC.

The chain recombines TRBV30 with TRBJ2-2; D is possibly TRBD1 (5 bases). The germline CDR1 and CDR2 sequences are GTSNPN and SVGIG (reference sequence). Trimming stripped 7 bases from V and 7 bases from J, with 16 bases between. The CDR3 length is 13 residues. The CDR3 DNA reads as TGTGCCTTCCGAGCCAGGGCGATCGGGGAGCTGTTTTTT. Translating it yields CAFRARAIGELFF.

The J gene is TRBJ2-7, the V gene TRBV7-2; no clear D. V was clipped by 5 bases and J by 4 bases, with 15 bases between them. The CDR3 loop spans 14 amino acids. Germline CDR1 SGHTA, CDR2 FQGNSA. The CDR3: CASSTRASLYEQYF. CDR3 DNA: TGTGCCAGCAGCACACGGGCCAGTCTGTACGAGCAGTACTTC.

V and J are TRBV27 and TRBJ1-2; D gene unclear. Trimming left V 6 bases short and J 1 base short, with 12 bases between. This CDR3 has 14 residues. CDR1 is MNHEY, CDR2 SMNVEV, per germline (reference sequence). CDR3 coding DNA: TGTGCCAGCAGCACGCTGGGAGATAACTATGGCTACACCTTC. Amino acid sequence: CASSTLGDNYGYTF.

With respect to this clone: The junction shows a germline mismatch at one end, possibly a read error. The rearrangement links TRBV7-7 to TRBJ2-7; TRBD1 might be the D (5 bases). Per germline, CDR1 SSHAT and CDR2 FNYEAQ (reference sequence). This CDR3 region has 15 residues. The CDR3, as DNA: TGTGCTAGCAGCTTATATCAGGGTCCTTCCTACGAGCAGTACTTC. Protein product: CASSLYQGPSYEQYF.

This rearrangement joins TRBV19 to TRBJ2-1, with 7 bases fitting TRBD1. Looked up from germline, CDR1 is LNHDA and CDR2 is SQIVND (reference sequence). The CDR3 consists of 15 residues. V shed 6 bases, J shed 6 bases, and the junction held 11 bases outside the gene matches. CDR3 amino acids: CASRGQEAPRNEQFF. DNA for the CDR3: TGTGCCAGTAGAGGACAGGAGGCCCCTCGCAATGAGCAGTTCTTC.

The CDR3 spells CASSPPGVSYNEQFF. The CDR3 coding sequence is TGTGCCAGTAGTCCCCCGGGAGTCTCCTACAATGAGCAGTTCTTC. This chain links TRBV19 with TRBJ2-1, with D tentatively TRBD2 (6 bases). Germline loops: CDR1 LNHDA, CDR2 SQIVND (reference sequence). Trimming removed 5 bases from V and 0 bases from J, with 11 bases in between. This CDR3 spans 15 amino acids.

CDR3 DNA: TGCAGCCTCAAGAATTTAAGAAGCCCTGAAGCTTTCTTT. Translated: CSLKNLRSPEAFF. The chain employs TRBV29-1 and TRBJ1-1, with no clear D. Trimming removed 8 bases at V and 6 bases at J, with 19 bases between. CDR3 length equals 13 residues. From germline, CDR1 is SQVTM and CDR2 ANQGSEA.

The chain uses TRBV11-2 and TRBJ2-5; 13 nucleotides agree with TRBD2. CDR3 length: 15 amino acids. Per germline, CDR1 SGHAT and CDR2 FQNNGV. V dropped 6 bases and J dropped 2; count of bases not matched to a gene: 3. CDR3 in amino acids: CASRTSGGDQETQYF. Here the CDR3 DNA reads TGTGCCAGCAGAACTAGCGGGGGGGATCAAGAGACCCAGTACTTC.

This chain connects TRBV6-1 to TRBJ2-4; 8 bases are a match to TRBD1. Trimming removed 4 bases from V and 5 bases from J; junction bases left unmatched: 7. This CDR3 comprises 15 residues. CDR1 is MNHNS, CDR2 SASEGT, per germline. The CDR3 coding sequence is TGTGCCAGCAGTGTACAGGGGGTCTCCCAAAACATTCAGTACTTC. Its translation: CASSVQGVSQNIQYF.

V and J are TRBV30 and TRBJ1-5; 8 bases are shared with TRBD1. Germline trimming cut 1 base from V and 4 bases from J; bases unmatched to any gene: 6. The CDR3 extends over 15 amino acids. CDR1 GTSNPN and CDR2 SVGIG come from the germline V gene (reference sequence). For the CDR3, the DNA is TGTGCCTGGAGTGAGTCCGGGACAGGTAATCAGCCCCAGCATTTT. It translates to CAWSESGTGNQPQHF.

DNA of the CDR3: TGCGCCAGCAGCTTGAGCGGGAAATCCTACAATGAGCAGTTCTTC. It is translated as CASSLSGKSYNEQFF. This chain links TRBV5-1 with TRBJ2-1; 7 positions agree with TRBD2. Germline loops: CDR1 SGHRS, CDR2 YFSETQ. The V gene end was trimmed by 1 base and the J gene end by 1 base; junction bases not matched to a gene: 2. This CDR3 region has 15 residues.